This T cell receptor beta chain originates from a study of shared clonotypes between healthy human individuals. Findings and caveats of the study: Having only a few donors restricted how much genetic and exposure-history diversity was captured.

Each subset's genomic DNA was shared equally among a number of immunoSEQ plates. Sorted subsets were amplified in replicate PCRs using around 200 ng DNA, approximately 30,000 T cell genomes. The assay was immunoSEQ multiplex PCR, and TCRdb's table has in-frame clones only and misses some. The profile shows roughly 850,000 clones, roughly 96% of them singletons. Naivety among CD8 cells was defined by CD45RO negativity and positive CCR7 selection, thereby excluding terminally differentiated effector memory CD45RA+ cells. Donors included only healthy HIV-negative adults lacking recent acute infections or vaccinations. On this clone itself: Its target is not known.

CDR3 length equals 13 residues. V shed 6 bases and J shed 0 bases, with 9 bases lying between them. Per germline, CDR1 MNHNY and CDR2 SVGAGI (reference sequence). The chain uses TRBV6-6 and TRBJ2-7, with D maybe TRBD2 (6 bases). The receptor comes from a man aged 30-40 years in good health. Sequenced input: naive CD8+ T cells sorted from blood. The CDR3, as DNA: TGTGCCAGCAGGGAGGGCAACTCCTACGAGCAGTACTTC. Protein: CASREGNSYEQYF.